This entry describes one T cell receptor (beta chain). This sample was taken from a study of cytomegalovirus exposure and HLA in healthy donors. The CDR3 sequence is 17 residues long. CDR1 is SEHNR and CDR2 is FQNEAQ in the germline V gene (reference sequence). Germline trimming cut 6 bases from V and 7 bases from J; bases unmatched to any gene: 10. The protocol was immunoSEQ multiplex PCR, while the TCRdb copy is restricted to in-frame clones and leaves out a portion. The data contain some 54,000 clones, over 75% of them singletons. The source is a young man in good health and CMV-seronegative. This rearrangement joins TRBV7-9 to TRBJ2-2; 14 bases line up with TRBD2. Source material: PBMCs. CDR3 DNA sequence: TGTGCCAGCAGTCGCCTAGGGACTAGCGGGAGAGTCGGGGAGCTGTTTTTT. It encodes CASSRLGTSGRVGELFF. Complete variable domain (other parts from reference TRBV7-9 and TRBJ2-2): DTGVSQNPRHKITKRGQNVTFRCDPISEHNRLYWYRQTLGQGPEFLTYFQNEAQLEKSRLLSDRFSAERPKGSFSTLEIQRTEQGDSAMYLCASSRLGTSGRVGELFFGEGSRLTVL.